This T cell receptor (beta chain) was recovered during a study of blood T cells in healthy people across ages. Study-level background: T cells yielded about one barcoded beta molecule per two cells through template switching. Findings and caveats of the study: The CMV status of each donor remained undetermined, and this could have confounded shifts in expanded clonotypes. PBMCs left unsorted prevented a conclusive naive versus antigen-experienced comparison. More naive CD4+ cells and higher diversity were found in long-lived than in aged donors.

This clonotype was picked up a small number of times. The antigen is not known. Next came a second PCR, run for about 7 to 12 cycles, which used a sample-barcoded 5' primer along with a J-beta primer mix. MiXCR was run by TCRdb on the 5' RACE reads, yielding one entry per CDR3 protein. The sample lists around 1,700,000 distinct CDR3 sequences, roughly 27% seen once, with less than 9.5% in the top ten. The sequencing sample was made of blood. This TCR was sampled from a woman aged 30 to 39 in good health.

CDR3 coding DNA: TGTGCCAGCAGCGCAGCGGGAGCCAGACGGACCGGGGAGCTGTTTTTT. Amino acids: CASSAAGARRTGELFF. The chain employs TRBV7-2 and TRBJ2-2; 8 nucleotides align to TRBD2. This CDR3 is 16 amino acids long. V gave up 5 bases and J gave up 5 bases; unmatched junction bases: 10. Germline V gives CDR1 SGHTA, CDR2 FQGNSA. The whole variable domain, filled in from reference TRBV7-2 and TRBJ2-2, reads GAGVSQSPSNKVTEKGKDVELRCDPISGHTALYWYRQSLGQGLEFLIYFQGNSAPDKSGLPSDRFSAERTGGSVSTLTIQRTQQEDSAVYLCASSAAGARRTGELFFGEGSRLTVL.